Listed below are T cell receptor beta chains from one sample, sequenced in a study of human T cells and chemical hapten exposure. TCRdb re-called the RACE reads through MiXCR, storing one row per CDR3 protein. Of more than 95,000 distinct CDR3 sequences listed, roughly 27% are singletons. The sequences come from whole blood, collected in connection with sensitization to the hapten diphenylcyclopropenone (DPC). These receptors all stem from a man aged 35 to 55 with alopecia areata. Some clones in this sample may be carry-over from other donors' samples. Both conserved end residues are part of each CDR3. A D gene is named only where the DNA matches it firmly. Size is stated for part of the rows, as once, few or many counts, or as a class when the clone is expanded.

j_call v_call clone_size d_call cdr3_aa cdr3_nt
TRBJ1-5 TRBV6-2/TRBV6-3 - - CASSSGAVHQPQHF TGTGCCAGCAGTTCGGGGGCAGTACATCAGCCCCAGCATTTT
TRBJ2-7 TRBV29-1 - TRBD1 CSVPGQAYEQYF TGCAGCGTCCCGGGACAGGCCTACGAGCAGTACTTC
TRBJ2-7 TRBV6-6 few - CASSYLGGTFSYEQYF TGTGCCAGCAGTTACCTAGGGGGGACTTTCTCCTACGAGCAGTACTTC
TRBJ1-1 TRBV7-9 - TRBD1 CASSAMQGALNTEAFF TGTGCCAGCAGCGCAATGCAGGGGGCGCTGAACACTGAAGCTTTCTTT
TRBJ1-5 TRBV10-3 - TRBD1 CAISEGGTGDNQPQHF TGTGCCATCAGTGAAGGGGGGACAGGGGACAATCAGCCCCAGCATTTT
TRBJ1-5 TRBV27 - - CASSLRGVEQPQHF TGTGCCAGCAGTTTAAGGGGCGTGGAACAGCCCCAGCATTTT
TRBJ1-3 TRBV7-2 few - CASSLENRGNTIYF TGTGCCAGCAGCTTAGAAAATCGCGGAAACACCATATATTTT
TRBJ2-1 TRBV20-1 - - CSARDLSSYNEQFF TGCAGTGCTAGAGATTTGAGCTCCTACAATGAGCAGTTCTTC
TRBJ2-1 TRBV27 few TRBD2 CASSPSGRPYNEQFF TGTGCCAGCAGTCCTAGCGGTCGACCCTACAATGAGCAGTTCTTC
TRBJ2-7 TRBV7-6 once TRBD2 CASSSGGQRGYEQYF TGTGCCAGCAGCTCGGGAGGGCAGAGGGGATACGAGCAGTACTTC
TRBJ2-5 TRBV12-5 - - CASGLVTTTRREQETQYF TGTGCTAGTGGTTTGGTAACAACTACGCGCAGGGAGCAAGAGACCCAGTACTTC
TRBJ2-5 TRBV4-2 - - CASSQVAVYQETQYF TGTGCCAGCAGCCAAGTGGCGGTGTACCAAGAGACCCAGTACTTC
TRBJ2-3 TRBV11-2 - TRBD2 CASSLERGGGTDTQYF TGTGCCAGCAGCTTAGAGCGGGGAGGGGGCACAGATACGCAGTATTTT
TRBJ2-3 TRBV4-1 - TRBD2 CASSQETGTSGDFADTQYF TGCGCCAGCAGCCAAGAGACAGGGACTAGCGGAGATTTTGCAGATACGCAGTATTTT
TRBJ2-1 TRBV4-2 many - CASSQELVYNEQFF TGTGCCAGCAGCCAAGAACTAGTCTACAATGAGCAGTTCTTC
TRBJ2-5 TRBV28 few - CASSSRSVETQYF TGTGCCAGCAGTTCCCGGTCGGTGGAGACCCAGTACTTC
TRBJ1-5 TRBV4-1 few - CASSQGAEGQPQHF TGCGCCAGCAGCCAAGGGGCGGAGGGTCAGCCCCAGCATTTT